One sample yielded the 11 T cell receptor beta chains listed below, sequenced in a study of shared clonotypes between healthy human individuals. Some clones are missing from TCRdb's copy, which holds only in-frame ones; the method was immunoSEQ multiplex PCR. The sample includes millions of clones, more than 85% of them seen just once. Specimen: naive CD4+ T cells from PBMCs. Stated subset: CD45RA+ positively selected. The receptors originated from a man younger than 35 in good health. Some clones in this sample may be carry-over from other donors' samples.

A few counts support this clone. The J gene is TRBJ2-2, the V gene TRBV5-1; 7 bases map to TRBD1. Germline assignment: CDR1 SGHRS and CDR2 YFSETQ. Trimming cost V 4 bases and J 7 bases; bases outside gene matches: 10. This CDR3 is 15 amino acids long. CDR3 sequence (DNA): TGCGCCAGCAGCCCAAACACAGGGGTTGACGGGGAGCTGTTTTTT. As protein: CASSPNTGVDGELFF. Full variable domain (missing parts from reference TRBV5-1 and TRBJ2-2): KAGVTQTPRYLIKTRGQQVTLSCSPISGHRSVSWYQQTPGQGLQFLFEYFSETQRNKGNFPGRFSGRQFSNSRSEMNVSTLELGDSALYLCASSPNTGVDGELFFGEGSRLTVL.

V gene TRBV6-6 combines with J gene TRBJ2-7; 8 nucleotides align to TRBD1. The CDR3 is made up of 15 amino acids. The germline V gene encodes CDR1 MNHNY and CDR2 SVGAGI (reference sequence). The J segment lost 3 bases and the V segment lost 5 bases, leaving 9 bases of the junction unmatched. The CDR3 protein is CASSTGGRSVYEQYF. CDR3 in DNA: TGTGCCAGCAGTACAGGGGGGCGTTCAGTCTACGAGCAGTACTTC.

This chain uses TRBV7-6 with TRBJ1-4; the D gene is possibly TRBD1 (5 bases). Trimming stripped 0 bases from V and 8 bases from J, with 13 bases between. The CDR3 is 15 residues long. Germline V CDR1 and CDR2: SGHVS, FNYEAQ. The CDR3 spells CASSLARGGPEKLFF. In nucleotides, the CDR3 is TGTGCCAGCAGCTTAGCGCGGGGGGGTCCCGAAAAACTGTTTTTT.

The gene calls are TRBV28 and TRBJ1-2, with 7 bases that match TRBD1. This CDR3 spans 12 amino acids. CDR1 and CDR2 from the germline V gene are MDHEN and SYDVKM. The V and J ends lost 11 bases and 8 bases, in that order; junction bases with no gene match: 11. CDR3 amino acids: CAGRQGGVGYTF. In DNA form, the CDR3 reads TGTGCCGGTAGACAGGGTGGGGTCGGCTACACCTTC.

The chain couples TRBV5-1 to TRBJ2-3, with D perhaps matching TRBD1 (5 bases). Germline-derived CDR1 and CDR2 are SGHRS and YFSETQ. This CDR3 is 15 amino acids long. V gave up 2 bases and J gave up 0 bases, with 10 bases separating them. The chain's CDR3 is CASSFYGASTDTQYF. In nucleotides, the CDR3 is TGCGCCAGCAGCTTTTATGGGGCTAGCACAGATACGCAGTATTTT. The full variable domain, with the rest looked up from reference TRBV5-1 and TRBJ2-3, is KAGVTQTPRYLIKTRGQQVTLSCSPISGHRSVSWYQQTPGQGLQFLFEYFSETQRNKGNFPGRFSGRQFSNSRSEMNVSTLELGDSALYLCASSFYGASTDTQYFGPGTRLTVL.

This chain connects TRBV18 to TRBJ2-1; TRBD2 might be the D (5 bases). Germline CDR1 KGHSH, CDR2 LQKENI. The CDR3 consists of 14 residues. V was clipped by 5 bases and J by 6 bases, with 14 bases between them. The CDR3 bases are TGTGCCAGCTCATTACTAGGCCTTCCCAATGAGCAGTTCTTC. It yields the protein CASSLLGLPNEQFF.

This chain links TRBV19 with TRBJ2-7; tentatively, D is TRBD2 (5 bases). This CDR3 is 14 amino acids long. V was shortened by 1 base and J by 3 bases, with 10 bases between the two germline ends. Germline lookup yields CDR1 LNHDA and CDR2 SQIVND (reference sequence). The CDR3 spells CASSIGGGVYEQYF. The CDR3 coding sequence is TGTGCCAGTAGTATAGGTGGAGGTGTCTACGAGCAGTACTTC. Supplemented by reference TRBV19 and TRBJ2-7, the full variable domain reads DGGITQSPKYLFRKEGQNVTLSCEQNLNHDAMYWYRQDPGQGLRLIYYSQIVNDFQKGDIAEGYSVSREKKESFPLTVTSAQKNPTAFYLCASSIGGGVYEQYFGPGTRLTVT.

V is TRBV20-1 and J is TRBJ2-5; D not certain. From germline, CDR1 is DFQATT and CDR2 SNEGSKA (reference sequence). There are 11 residues in the CDR3. V lost 6 bases to trimming and J lost 2 bases, with 7 bases between them. CDR3 amino acids: CSAALQETQYF. As DNA, the CDR3 is TGCAGTGCGGCTCTTCAAGAGACCCAGTACTTC.

As concerns this clone: The junction and the germline gene differ at one end; a read error may be behind it. The same CDR3 can be traced to other DNA sequences in this sample. The chain has TRBV6-1 and TRBJ2-5, with D uncertain. CDR1 and CDR2 (germline): MNHNS, SASEGT. The CDR3 extends over 12 amino acids. The CDR3 region has the DNA TGTGCCAGCTCTCTCTACCAGGAGACCCAGTACTTC. Translating it yields CASSLYQETQYF.

The count of this clone is one. This sequence joins TRBV18 and TRBJ2-1; D perhaps matches TRBD2 (5 bases). The germline V gene encodes CDR1 KGHSH and CDR2 LQKENI. The CDR3 spans 16 residues. The V and J ends lost 6 bases and 7 bases respectively, with 22 bases between them. This chain's CDR3 is CASSQTPSAGGNEQFF. DNA for the CDR3: TGTGCCAGCTCCCAAACACCATCCGCGGGCGGTAATGAGCAGTTCTTC. The whole variable domain, remainder taken from reference TRBV18 and TRBJ2-1, is NAGVMQNPRHLVRRRGQEARLRCSPMKGHSHVYWYRQLPEEGLKFMVYLQKENIIDESGMPKERFSAEFPKEGPSILRIQQVVRGDSAAYFCASSQTPSAGGNEQFFGPGTRLTVL.

V gene TRBV7-8 combines with J gene TRBJ1-4; 10 bases match TRBD1. The CDR3 loop spans 15 amino acids. V was pared by 2 bases and J by 7 bases, with 4 bases of the junction left unmatched. Germline V lookup: CDR1 SGHVS, CDR2 FQNEAQ. This CDR3 reads CASSLFGTGAEKLFF. As DNA, the CDR3 is TGTGCCAGCAGCTTATTTGGGACAGGGGCTGAAAAACTGTTTTTT.